Listed below are T cell receptor beta chains from one sample, sequenced in a study of shared clonotypes between healthy human individuals. Data came from immunoSEQ multiplex PCR; TCRdb stores just in-frame clones and leaves some out. This table holds around 2.5 million clones, 93% found once. Input material: naive CD4+ T cells from PBMCs. Receptors were obtained from a man younger than 35 in good health. Some clones in this sample may be carry-over from other donors' samples. CDR3s include the opening cysteine and the closing phenylalanine or tryptophan. Each record gives: D gene, CDR3 length, clone size, J gene, V gene, CDR3 DNA, CDR3 protein. The D gene is left open where the match is weak. A clone size is listed for some rows: how often the clone was seen (once, few, many), or a class if it is expanded.

TRBD1	13	NA	TRBJ1-3	TRBV28	TGTGCCAGTACAGGGGTGGGAGGAAACACCATATATTTT	CASTGVGGNTIYF
TRBD1	16	NA	TRBJ2-7	TRBV4-2	TGTGCCAGCAGCCAAGGCCTGGGACAGGGTTCTATCGAGCAGTACTTC	CASSQGLGQGSIEQYF
TRBD2	19	NA	TRBJ2-3	TRBV5-1	TGCGCCAGCAGCTTGGTCAGGATTCGGAGGGAGGGCCTCACAGATACGCAGTATTTT	CASSLVRIRREGLTDTQYF
NA	15	once	TRBJ2-6	TRBV12-5	TGTGCTAGTGGGGCCGACAGTTCTGGGGCCAACGTCCTGACTTTC	CASGADSSGANVLTF
NA	13	NA	TRBJ1-2	TRBV5-1	TGCGCCAGCAGCTTGGCGGCCAGGGATGGCTACACCTTC	CASSLAARDGYTF
TRBD1	12	once	TRBJ2-5	TRBV10-3	TGTGCCATTGGGACAGGGCAAGAGACCCAGTACTTC	CAIGTGQETQYF
TRBD1	15	NA	TRBJ1-2	TRBV28	TGTGCCAGCAGTATTCGGACAGGGGGTACTCATGGCTACACCTTC	CASSIRTGGTHGYTF
TRBD1	12	once	TRBJ1-1	TRBV6-5	TGTGCCAGCACGGCAGGGGGGACTGAAGCTTTCTTT	CASTAGGTEAFF
NA	14	NA	TRBJ2-3	TRBV5-1	TGCGCCAGCAGCACGGAGACAGATACAGATACGCAGTATTTT	CASSTETDTDTQYF
NA	14	NA	TRBJ2-3	TRBV27	TGTGCCAGCAGTCGAGGGAGGTTTGCAGATACGCAGTATTTT	CASSRGRFADTQYF
TRBD1	15	NA	TRBJ2-7	TRBV28	TGTGCCAGCAGTTTATCGGGACAGGGGGTGAACGAGCAGTACTTC	CASSLSGQGVNEQYF
NA	15	once	TRBJ1-1	TRBV19	TGTGCCAGTAGTATGGCGCCGGACAGGAACACTGAAGCTTTCTTT	CASSMAPDRNTEAFF
NA	13	NA	TRBJ1-1	TRBV9	TGTGCCAGCAGCGCCTCACCTGCGACTGAAGCTTTCTTT	CASSASPATEAFF
TRBD1	16	NA	TRBJ2-5	TRBV27	TGTGCCAGCAGTGGGGCTTGGACAGGGGGTTTGGAGACCCAGTACTTC	CASSGAWTGGLETQYF
NA	15	NA	TRBJ2-1	TRBV28	TGTGCCAGCAGCCCCGGGGGCAGCTCCTACAATGAGCAGTTCTTC	CASSPGGSSYNEQFF
TRBD1	15	NA	TRBJ2-7	TRBV6-5	TGTGCCAGCAGTTACTCGACAGGGAAGGGCTACGAGCAGTACTTC	CASSYSTGKGYEQYF
NA	14	NA	TRBJ1-1	TRBV7-9	TGTGCCAGCAGCCCCGACGGGGAGAACACTGAAGCTTTCTTT	CASSPDGENTEAFF
NA	14	NA	TRBJ1-1	TRBV7-9	TGTGCCAGCAGCTTATACGGGTTGAACACTGAAGCTTTCTTT	CASSLYGLNTEAFF
NA	15	NA	TRBJ2-1	TRBV7-8	TGTGCCAGCAGCTTAGCCGGCGGCGCATACAATGAGCAGTTCTTC	CASSLAGGAYNEQFF
TRBD2	17	NA	TRBJ2-3	TRBV5-1	TGCGCCAGCAGCTCCCTAAAGGCTAGCGGAGAACCCGATACGCAGTATTTT	CASSSLKASGEPDTQYF
NA	14	few	TRBJ1-1	TRBV14	TGTGCCAGCAGCCAGGACATGACGAACACTGAAGCTTTCTTT	CASSQDMTNTEAFF
TRBD1	17	NA	TRBJ2-3	TRBV5-8	TGTGCCAGCACGATAGGAAGGGGACAGGGGGCCCCAGATACGCAGTATTTT	CASTIGRGQGAPDTQYF
TRBD2	14	NA	TRBJ2-1	TRBV6-5	TGTGCCAGCAGTCGGGGACTAGCGGGCAATGAGCAGTTCTTC	CASSRGLAGNEQFF
NA	14	NA	TRBJ1-1	TRBV6-5	TGTGCCAGCAGGTCCGGGACGCGAAGCACTGAAGCTTTCTTT	CASRSGTRSTEAFF
NA	14	NA	TRBJ2-3	TRBV2	TGTGCCAGCAAAGGGGACACTAGCACAGATACGCAGTATTTT	CASKGDTSTDTQYF
TRBD1	17	NA	TRBJ2-4	TRBV28	TGTGCCAGCAGTTACCAGGGGGGACAGGGGACCAAAAACATTCAGTACTTC	CASSYQGGQGTKNIQYF
NA	15	NA	TRBJ1-5	TRBV6-5	TGTGCCAGCAGTTACTCGGGAGCCAGCAATCAGCCCCAGCATTTT	CASSYSGASNQPQHF
TRBD1	19	NA	TRBJ2-6	TRBV7-9	TGTGCCAGCAGCCCCAGCGGGACAGGGATTATTGGAGGGGCCAACGTCCTGACTTTC	CASSPSGTGIIGGANVLTF
TRBD1	13	once	TRBJ2-4	TRBV4-3	TGCGCCAGCAGCCAAGACGGCAGGGGGATTCAGTACTTC	CASSQDGRGIQYF
NA	18	NA	TRBJ2-1	TRBV5-1	TGCGCCAGCAGCTTGGGCAGAGGGCATTCAGAATCCTACAATGAGCAGTTCTTC	CASSLGRGHSESYNEQFF
TRBD1	15	NA	TRBJ1-2	TRBV5-4	TGTGCCAGCAGCTCGTACAAAGGGACAGGGAATGGCTACACCTTC	CASSSYKGTGNGYTF
NA	13	NA	TRBJ1-3	TRBV6-1	TGTGCCAGCAGCAGAGACGGGGGAAACACCATATATTTT	CASSRDGGNTIYF
NA	12	NA	TRBJ1-2	TRBV28	TGTGCCAGCACGAGGGCTACTATCGGCTACACCTTC	CASTRATIGYTF
NA	14	few	TRBJ1-1	TRBV9	TGTGCCAGCAGCGACCCCCGGGTGAACACTGAAGCTTTCTTT	CASSDPRVNTEAFF
TRBD1	15	NA	TRBJ1-5	TRBV2	TGTGCCAGCAGCACACAGGGGGCGCGTAATCAGCCCCAGCATTTT	CASSTQGARNQPQHF
TRBD1	13	NA	TRBJ1-1	TRBV29-1	TGCAGCGTGAAGACAGGGGGCAACACTGAAGCTTTCTTT	CSVKTGGNTEAFF
NA	14	NA	TRBJ2-5	TRBV5-1	TGCGCCAGCAGCTTGGGGTACACCCAAGAGACCCAGTACTTC	CASSLGYTQETQYF
TRBD2	17	NA	TRBJ2-1	TRBV5-1	TGCGCCAGCAGCTTCGGGACTAGCGGGAGTAGTTGGAATGAGCAGTTCTTC	CASSFGTSGSSWNEQFF
NA	15	once	TRBJ2-7	TRBV18	TGTGCCAGCTCACCACAGAGTACAGACTTCTACGAGCAGTACTTC	CASSPQSTDFYEQYF
NA	14	NA	TRBJ2-2	TRBV7-9	TGTGCCAGCAGCAAAGGGGTGACGGGCGGGGAGCTGTTTTTT	CASSKGVTGGELFF
NA	16	NA	TRBJ1-3	TRBV18	TGTGCCAGCTCACCCTTAACAAGTCCCTCTGGAAACACCATATATTTT	CASSPLTSPSGNTIYF
TRBD1	14	NA	TRBJ1-2	TRBV14	TGTGCCAGCAGAAAATCGGACAGGGGTGGTGGTTACACCTTC	CASRKSDRGGGYTF
TRBD2	13	NA	TRBJ2-1	TRBV11-2	TGTGCCAGCAGCTTGGGGGGAGGGTTTGAGCAGTTCTTC	CASSLGGGFEQFF
TRBD2	15	NA	TRBJ2-1	TRBV4-2	TGTGCCAGCAGCCAGGGTAGCGGGAGAGGGAATGAGCAGTTCTTC	CASSQGSGRGNEQFF
TRBD2	18	NA	TRBJ2-7	TRBV2	TGTGCCAGCACCAGGTGGACTAGCGGGATGACGCTACACTACGAGCAGTACTTC	CASTRWTSGMTLHYEQYF
NA	14	NA	TRBJ1-1	TRBV19	TGTGCCAGTAGTATTCATCGGGGGAACACTGAAGCTTTCTTT	CASSIHRGNTEAFF
NA	15	few	TRBJ1-4	TRBV10-3	TGTGCCATCAGTGACAGAAAAACAACTAATGAAAAACTGTTTTTT	CAISDRKTTNEKLFF
NA	14	once	TRBJ2-1	TRBV7-2	TGTGCCAGCAGCTTCGGGAGGGGGCGAAATGAGCAGTTCTTC	CASSFGRGRNEQFF
NA	14	NA	TRBJ2-4	TRBV7-2	TGTGCCAGCAGCTTACTTAGTTTTGGAAACATTCAGTACTTC	CASSLLSFGNIQYF
NA	14	NA	TRBJ2-2	TRBV11-3	TGTGCCAGCAGCAAACAGGTTAACACCGGGGAGCTGTTTTTT	CASSKQVNTGELFF